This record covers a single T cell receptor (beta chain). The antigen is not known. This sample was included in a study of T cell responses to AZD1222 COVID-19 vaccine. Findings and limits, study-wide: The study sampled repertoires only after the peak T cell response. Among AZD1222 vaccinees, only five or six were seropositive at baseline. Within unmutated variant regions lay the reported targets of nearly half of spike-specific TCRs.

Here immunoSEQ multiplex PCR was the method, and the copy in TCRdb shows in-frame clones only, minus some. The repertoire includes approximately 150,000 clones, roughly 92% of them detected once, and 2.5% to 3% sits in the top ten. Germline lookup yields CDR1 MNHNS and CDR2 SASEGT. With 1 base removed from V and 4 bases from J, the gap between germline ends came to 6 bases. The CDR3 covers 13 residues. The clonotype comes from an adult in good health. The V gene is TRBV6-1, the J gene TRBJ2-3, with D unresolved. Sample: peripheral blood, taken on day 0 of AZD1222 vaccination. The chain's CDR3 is CASSEGLADTQYF. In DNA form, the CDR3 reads TGTGCCAGCAGTGAAGGGCTCGCAGATACGCAGTATTTT.